The T cell receptor (beta chain) under discussion was sequenced for a study of T-cell memory formation after mild COVID-19. General study results and limits: CD4+ clones that contracted lay mainly in CM and EM; CD8+ ones lay in EMRA. Among clones peaking at day 37 in the second wave, SARS-CoV-2 specificity remained unconfirmed.

5'RACE with constant-segment primers built TCRalpha and TCRbeta cDNA libraries with UMIs. TCRdb recomputed calls from the 5' RACE reads with MiXCR, one row per CDR3 protein. This repertoire shows about 350,000 distinct CDR3 sequences, around 30% found once; its top ten account for roughly 13%. The sample holds a few counts of this clonotype. The antigen remains undetermined. Trimming stripped 5 bases from V and 3 bases from J, with 8 bases between. The germline gives CDR1 DFQATT, CDR2 SNEGSKA (reference sequence). The CDR3 totals 13 residues. This receptor was obtained from an adult woman who had mild COVID-19 (a few samples of this study predate the infection). Cell type and time point are not known. The sequenced sample was PBMCs or a T cell subset sorted from them (not recorded which). V usage is TRBV20-1 and J usage is TRBJ2-6; D gene uncertain. Here the CDR3 reads CSAFNGGANVLTF. The CDR3 DNA sequence: TGCAGTGCTTTCAATGGTGGGGCCAACGTCCTGACTTTC.